These 30 T cell receptor beta chains share one sample of origin, sequenced in a study of T cell responses to AZD1222 COVID-19 vaccine. Measured with immunoSEQ multiplex PCR; TCRdb has only the in-frame clones, and not every one. Of 170,000 or so clones in the sample, just over 90% were seen once. Sequences were derived from peripheral blood, sampled on day 0 of AZD1222 vaccination. The receptors come from an adult in good health.

The J gene is TRBJ1-1, the V gene TRBV19, with 8 positions matching TRBD1. There are 15 residues in the CDR3. V was clipped by 1 base and J by 0 bases; unmatched bases: 1. Germline CDR1 LNHDA, CDR2 SQIVND (reference sequence). CDR3 nucleotide sequence: TGTGCCAGTAGTATAGGGGACAGGATGAACACTGAAGCTTTCTTT. Residues: CASSIGDRMNTEAFF. The full variable domain, rest sourced from reference TRBV19 and TRBJ1-1, is DGGITQSPKYLFRKEGQNVTLSCEQNLNHDAMYWYRQDPGQGLRLIYYSQIVNDFQKGDIAEGYSVSREKKESFPLTVTSAQKNPTAFYLCASSIGDRMNTEAFFGQGTRLTVV.

J is TRBJ2-7 and V is TRBV7-2; TRBD2 matches at 14 bases. The CDR3 is made up of 16 amino acids. V shed 3 bases and J 7 bases; nucleotides not matched to a gene: 8. CDR1 and CDR2 from the germline V gene are SGHTA and FQGNSA. CDR3 in amino acids: CASSFGTSGGQGEQYF. The DNA of the CDR3 is TGTGCCAGCAGCTTTGGGACTAGCGGGGGCCAGGGGGAGCAGTACTTC.

The rearrangement links TRBV29-1 to TRBJ1-1; TRBD1 is a possible D gene (6 bases). Deletions cut 3 bases from V and 4 bases from J, with 15 bases between. The germline CDR1 and CDR2 sequences are SQVTM and ANQGSEA. CDR3 length: 14 residues. The CDR3 DNA is TGCAGCGTTGAGGAACTAAACAGGGTCACTGAAGCTTTCTTT. Protein: CSVEELNRVTEAFF.

This clone was observed many times. This rearrangement joins TRBV6-4 to TRBJ2-1; 8 nucleotides match TRBD2. The germline V gene encodes CDR1 MRHNA and CDR2 SNTAGT. The CDR3 spans 15 residues. V lost 7 bases, J lost 4 bases, and 9 bases stayed unmatched. Here the CDR3 DNA reads TGTGCCAGCATGTACCAAGCGGGGGAATACAATGAGCAGTTCTTC. This sequence encodes CASMYQAGEYNEQFF.

This chain links TRBV28 with TRBJ1-3; maybe TRBD1 (5 bases). Germline values: CDR1 MDHEN, CDR2 SYDVKM. CDR3 length equals 15 residues. V lost 3 bases and J 0 bases, leaving 9 bases between the germline ends. Here the CDR3 DNA reads TGTGCCAGCAGTTTCGGGACCCCCTCTGGAAACACCATATATTTT. Amino acid sequence: CASSFGTPSGNTIYF.

Worth noting for this clone: Other DNA sequences in this specimen translate into the identical CDR3. The chain couples TRBV12-3 or TRBV12-4 to TRBJ2-3; possibly TRBD2 for D (5 bases). The V end was cut by 6 bases, the J end by 4 bases, with 8 bases between. The CDR3 totals 12 residues. The CDR3 sequence: CASSLASDTQYF. CDR3 nucleotides: TGTGCCAGCAGCCTAGCATCAGATACGCAGTATTTT.

The CDR3: CASSVGDRGNYGYTF. For the CDR3, the DNA is TGTGCCAGCAGCGTAGGGGACAGGGGAAACTATGGCTACACCTTC. V usage is TRBV9 and J usage is TRBJ1-2, with 10 bases matching TRBD1. Germline V CDR1 and CDR2: SGDLS, YYNGEE. This CDR3 is 15 amino acids long. Trimming removed 0 bases from V and 2 bases from J; junction bases left unmatched: 1.

The chain combines TRBV11-2 with TRBJ1-3; possible D gene TRBD1, 5 bases. There are 15 residues in the CDR3. Between the trimmed V and J ends, which lost 3 bases and 0 bases, there was a span of 9 bases. Germline lookup yields CDR1 SGHAT and CDR2 FQNNGV. The CDR3 here is CASSLGRSSGNTIYF. CDR3 sequence (DNA): TGTGCCAGCAGCTTGGGACGGAGCTCTGGAAACACCATATATTTT. Variable domain in full (rest from reference TRBV11-2 and TRBJ1-3): EAGVAQSPRYKIIEKRQSVAFWCNPISGHATLYWYQQILGQGPKLLIQFQNNGVVDDSQLPKDRFSAERLKGVDSTLKIQPAKLEDSAVYLCASSLGRSSGNTIYFGEGSWLTVV.

The V and J genes are TRBV7-6 and TRBJ1-4; D is perhaps TRBD1 (5 bases). The V end was cut by 2 bases, the J end by 0 bases, with 7 bases between. CDR3 size: 15 residues. Germline CDR1 and CDR2: SGHVS and FNYEAQ. The CDR3 coding sequence is TGTGCCAGCAGCTTAAGACAGACAACTAATGAAAAACTGTTTTTT. Amino acid sequence: CASSLRQTTNEKLFF.

This clone was recorded once. The rearrangement uses TRBV6-4 and TRBJ1-3; the match to TRBD1 covers 7 bases. Germline lookup yields CDR1 MRHNA and CDR2 SNTAGT. The CDR3 sequence is 18 residues long. V shed 6 bases, J shed 0 bases, and the junction held 14 bases outside the gene matches. For the CDR3, the DNA is TGTGCCAGCAGCCTACTCCCCGGGACAGAGAACTCTGGAAACACCATATATTTT. The encoded protein is CASSLLPGTENSGNTIYF.

This chain uses TRBV6-6 with TRBJ1-4, with 9 bases matching TRBD1. Germline CDR1 and CDR2: MNHNY and SVGAGI (reference sequence). The ends lost 7 bases at V and 7 bases at J; junction bases unmatched: 7. This CDR3 region has 14 residues. The CDR3 region is CASIRGQGGEKLFF. Written as DNA, the CDR3 is TGTGCCAGCATTAGGGGACAGGGCGGTGAAAAACTGTTTTTT.

This clone was observed a few times. The DNA of the CDR3 is TGTGCCAGCAGTTTATCGTCCAGGGGTGGATACTACGAGCAGTACTTC. Translating it yields CASSLSSRGGYYEQYF. The V call is TRBV27, the J call TRBJ2-7, with a possible D match to TRBD1 (6 bases). CDR3 length: 16 residues. Per germline, CDR1 MNHEY and CDR2 SMNVEV (reference sequence). V was shortened by 0 bases and J by 3 bases, with 15 bases between the two germline ends.

V usage is TRBV30 and J usage is TRBJ1-3, with no clear D. The CDR3 has 16 residues. Trimming stripped 3 bases from V and 0 bases from J, with 15 bases between. CDR1 is GTSNPN and CDR2 is SVGIG in the germline V gene (reference sequence). Here the CDR3 reads CAWSPLTVGSGNTIYF. In DNA form, the CDR3 reads TGTGCCTGGAGCCCCTTAACAGTCGGCTCTGGAAACACCATATATTTT.

This rearrangement joins TRBV6-5 to TRBJ1-2; D remains unclear. Between the trimmed V and J ends, which lost 0 bases and 4 bases, there was a span of 12 bases. The germline V gene encodes CDR1 MNHEY and CDR2 SVGAGI. CDR3 length: 15 residues. The CDR3 spells CASSYSLSGVYGYTF. The CDR3, as DNA: TGTGCCAGCAGTTACTCGTTGAGCGGGGTCTATGGCTACACCTTC.

In this sample, this clone turned up once. The rearrangement joins TRBV6-5 to TRBJ2-2; tentatively, D is TRBD2 (6 bases). Trimming removed 4 bases at V and 6 bases at J, with 12 bases between. The length of the CDR3 is 14 residues. Germline assignment: CDR1 MNHEY and CDR2 SVGAGI. This chain's CDR3 is CASSSGSWAGELFF. Written as DNA, the CDR3 is TGTGCCAGCAGTTCCGGGAGCTGGGCCGGGGAGCTGTTTTTT.

The V and J genes are TRBV30 and TRBJ1-2; D is uncertain. The CDR3 contains 13 residues. The ends were cut back, 6 bases at V and 0 bases at J, with 11 bases in the middle. In germline, CDR1 is GTSNPN, CDR2 SVGIG (reference sequence). CDR3 sequence reads: CACPVRPNYGYTF. The CDR3 nucleotides are TGTGCCTGTCCAGTCCGCCCTAACTATGGCTACACCTTC.

The genes are TRBV2 and TRBJ1-1; 7 bases are shared with TRBD1. V lost 7 bases, J lost 6 bases, and 5 bases stayed unmatched. CDR3 length equals 12 residues. Germline assignment: CDR1 SNHLY and CDR2 FYNNEI. The chain's CDR3 is CASNEQGPEAFF. The CDR3 coding sequence is TGTGCCAGCAACGAACAGGGGCCTGAAGCTTTCTTT.

The chain uses TRBV28 and TRBJ1-5; D perhaps matches TRBD1 (5 bases). This CDR3 is 16 amino acids long. The V end was cut by 2 bases, the J end by 9 bases, with 20 bases between. Germline-derived CDR1 and CDR2 are MDHEN and SYDVKM. For the CDR3, the DNA is TGTGCCAGCAGTTTAAGGGAGGGGAAGGCTCCGGGGCCCCAGCATTTT. Translated, it gives CASSLREGKAPGPQHF.

This chain links TRBV19 with TRBJ1-4; D perhaps matches TRBD1 (5 bases). Per germline, CDR1 LNHDA and CDR2 SQIVND (reference sequence). The CDR3 totals 15 residues. V was trimmed by 7 bases and J by 0 bases, leaving 12 bases between them. The CDR3: CASTLGQSTNEKLFF. Written as DNA, the CDR3 is TGTGCCAGTACCCTCGGACAATCAACTAATGAAAAACTGTTTTTT.

The CDR3 here is CASSVEGAVDNEQFF. CDR3 coding DNA: TGTGCCAGCAGCGTAGAAGGGGCGGTGGACAATGAGCAGTTCTTC. The chain uses TRBV9 and TRBJ2-1, with D perhaps TRBD1 (5 bases). The CDR3 length is 15 residues. Germline-derived CDR1 and CDR2 are SGDLS and YYNGEE. V gave up 0 bases and J gave up 5 bases, with 12 bases separating them.

The rearrangement joins TRBV5-5 to TRBJ2-7, with a tentative D call TRBD2 (5 bases). In germline, CDR1 is SGHKS, CDR2 YYEKEE (reference sequence). Deletions cut 5 bases from V and 2 bases from J, with 14 bases between. This CDR3 has 14 residues. The CDR3 reads CASSYTSYTYEQYF. The CDR3, as DNA: TGTGCCAGCAGTTATACTAGTTACACCTACGAGCAGTACTTC.

The rearrangement joins TRBV10-1 to TRBJ1-5; 8 bases fit TRBD1. Trimming cost V 0 bases and J 6 bases; bases outside gene matches: 4. The CDR3 has 15 residues. In germline, CDR1 is WNHNN, CDR2 SYGVQD (reference sequence). The CDR3 nucleotides are TGCGCCAGCAGTGAGTCTCAGGGGGCAGGTCAGCCCCAGCATTTT. Its translation: CASSESQGAGQPQHF.

This chain connects TRBV6-2 or TRBV6-3 to TRBJ1-5, with D unclear. The CDR3 contains 15 residues. Per the germline V gene, CDR1 is MNHEY and CDR2 is SVGEGT. The V gene lost 2 bases and the J gene lost 7 bases, with 15 bases spanning the gap. The DNA of the CDR3 is TGTGCCAGCAGTTACGATACCTTTACTGGGCAGCCCCAGCATTTT. It encodes CASSYDTFTGQPQHF.

The chain combines TRBV7-9 with TRBJ1-2; no clear D. Germline V gene lookup returns CDR1 SEHNR and CDR2 FQNEAQ (reference sequence). CDR3 length: 14 residues. V was pared by 3 bases and J by 0 bases, with 8 bases between. The CDR3 coding sequence is TGTGCCAGCAGCTTGACGGTAGCTAACTATGGCTACACCTTC. Amino acid sequence: CASSLTVANYGYTF.

V and J are TRBV29-1 and TRBJ1-1; the D gene is possibly TRBD1 (5 bases). The CDR3 sequence is 15 residues long. CDR1 is SQVTM and CDR2 is ANQGSEA in the germline V gene. Between the trimmed V and J ends, which lost 5 bases and 2 bases, there was a span of 18 bases. CDR3 nucleotide sequence: TGCAGCGTTTCTCTGCTGGCAGGGATTAACACTGAAGCTTTCTTT. It encodes CSVSLLAGINTEAFF.

The V gene is TRBV24-1, the J gene TRBJ1-1, with D perhaps TRBD1 (6 bases). This CDR3 region has 14 residues. In germline, CDR1 is KGHDR, CDR2 SFDVKD. Trimming took off 0 bases at V and 5 bases at J, with 9 bases between the two ends. CDR3 sequence reads: CATSDLDRPTEAFF. In DNA form, the CDR3 reads TGTGCCACCAGTGATTTGGACAGGCCTACTGAAGCTTTCTTT.

The V call is TRBV27, the J call TRBJ1-1; no definite D call. The CDR3 runs 14 residues. The V and J ends lost 2 bases and 6 bases respectively, with 13 bases between them. CDR1 and CDR2 (germline): MNHEY, SMNVEV (reference sequence). The CDR3 is CASSLRKVLSEAFF. The CDR3 DNA reads TGTGCCAGCAGTTTAAGGAAGGTCCTCTCTGAAGCTTTCTTT.

The V call is TRBV4-2, the J call TRBJ1-6; TRBD1 might be the D (6 bases). Trimming removed 0 bases from V and 9 bases from J, with 12 bases in between. The CDR3 spans 15 residues. Per the germline V gene, CDR1 is LGHNA and CDR2 is YNFKEQ. The CDR3 DNA follows: TGTGCCAGCAGCCAAGATCAGGGGAGGGGTTCACCCCTCCACTTT. Translated: CASSQDQGRGSPLHF.

The J gene is TRBJ1-6, the V gene TRBV19; D not certain. Germline assignment: CDR1 LNHDA and CDR2 SQIVND (reference sequence). The CDR3 is 15 amino acids. The V gene lost 2 bases and the J gene lost 7 bases, with 12 bases spanning the gap. In DNA, the CDR3 is TGTGCCAGTAGTATAATTCGGGAGCCCAATTCACCCCTCCACTTT. Its protein is CASSIIREPNSPLHF.

This chain uses TRBV7-2 with TRBJ1-5; no clear D. CDR3 size: 13 residues. Germline values: CDR1 SGHTA, CDR2 FQGNSA. V was cut by 1 base and J by 7 bases, with 8 bases left in between. Here the CDR3 DNA reads TGTGCCAGCAGCTTAGTACCCGAACAGCCCCAGCATTTT. Translated, it gives CASSLVPEQPQHF.